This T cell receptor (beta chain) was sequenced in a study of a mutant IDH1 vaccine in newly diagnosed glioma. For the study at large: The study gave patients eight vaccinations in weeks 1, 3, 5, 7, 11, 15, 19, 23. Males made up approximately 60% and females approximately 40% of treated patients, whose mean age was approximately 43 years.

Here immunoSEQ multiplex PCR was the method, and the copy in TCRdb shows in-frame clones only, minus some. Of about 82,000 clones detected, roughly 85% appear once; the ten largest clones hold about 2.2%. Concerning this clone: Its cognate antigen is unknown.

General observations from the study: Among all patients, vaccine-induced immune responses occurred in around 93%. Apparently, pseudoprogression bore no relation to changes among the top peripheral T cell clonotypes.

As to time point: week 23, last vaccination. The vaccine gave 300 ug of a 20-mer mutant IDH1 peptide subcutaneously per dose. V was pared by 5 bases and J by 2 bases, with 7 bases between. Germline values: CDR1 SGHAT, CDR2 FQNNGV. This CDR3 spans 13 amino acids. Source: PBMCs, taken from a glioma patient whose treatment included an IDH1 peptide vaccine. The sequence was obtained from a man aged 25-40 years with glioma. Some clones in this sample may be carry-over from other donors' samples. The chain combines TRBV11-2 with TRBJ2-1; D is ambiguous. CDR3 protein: CASSPRPYNEQFF. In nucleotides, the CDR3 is TGTGCCAGCAGCCCCCGTCCCTACAATGAGCAGTTCTTC.